A single sample gave rise to the 6 T cell receptor beta chains below, sequenced in a study of cytomegalovirus exposure and HLA in healthy donors. The PCR ran on 60 Vbeta and 13 Jbeta primers. Method: immunoSEQ multiplex PCR; TCRdb's copy keeps in-frame clones and lacks some. The sample consists of roughly 50,000 clones, less than 85% of them appearing once. Specimen: PBMCs. These receptors were obtained from a man aged 25-45 years in good health and CMV-seropositive.

This chain joins TRBV30 and TRBJ1-2; 11 bases match TRBD1. V lost 2 bases, J lost 8 bases, and 10 bases stayed unmatched. Germline V lookup: CDR1 GTSNPN, CDR2 SVGIG (reference sequence). The CDR3 sequence is 15 residues long. CDR3 coding DNA: TGTGCCTGGAGTCTAGGACAGGGGGCTTTTGAGGGCTACACCTTC. Translated, it gives CAWSLGQGAFEGYTF.

For the CDR3, the DNA is TGTGCCAGCAGCGAAGACCTAGCGGGGGGGGAGACCCAGTACTTC. The encoded protein is CASSEDLAGGETQYF. The chain is built from TRBV7-7 and TRBJ2-7; 12 bases are a match to TRBD2. Judging by the DNA end, TRBJ2-5 fits better; the J call may be wrong. Germline loops: CDR1 SSHAT, CDR2 FNYEAQ (reference sequence). There are 15 residues in the CDR3.

The rearrangement links TRBV2 to TRBJ1-2; TRBD1 matches 10 bases. V shed 3 bases, J shed 8 bases, and the junction held 0 bases outside the gene matches. There are 12 residues in the CDR3. Germline V gene data show CDR1 as SNHLY and CDR2 as FYNNEI. The CDR3 DNA is TGTGCCAGCAGTGAGACAGGGGGCGGCTACACCTTC. It translates to CASSETGGGYTF.

This clone turned up a few times. The chain links TRBV2 to TRBJ1-2, with 7 bases matching TRBD1. The CDR3 runs to 13 residues. The germline V gene has CDR1 SNHLY and CDR2 FYNNEI. The V and J ends lost 6 bases and 3 bases, in that order; junction bases with no gene match: 4. CDR3: CASRVGTDYGYTF. In nucleotides, the CDR3 is TGTGCCAGCAGAGTCGGGACAGACTATGGCTACACCTTC.

The chain recombines TRBV11-3 with TRBJ1-2; 7 bases agree with TRBD1. Looked up from germline, CDR1 is SGHNT and CDR2 is YENEEA. The CDR3 has 13 amino acids. V dropped 8 bases and J dropped 8; count of bases not matched to a gene: 11. Here the CDR3 DNA reads TGTGCCAGCGGTCGAACAGGGGCAGACGGCTACACCTTC. It yields the protein CASGRTGADGYTF.

The genes are TRBV30 and TRBJ2-7, with D possibly TRBD2 on 6 matching bases. V was cut by 5 bases and J by 1 base, with 15 bases left in between. Germline CDR1 is GTSNPN and CDR2 is SVGIG (reference sequence). The CDR3 is made up of 14 amino acids. DNA for the CDR3: TGTGCCTGGGACCCGGGACTGCCGTCCTACGAGCAGTACTTC. Translating gives CAWDPGLPSYEQYF.